These 3 T cell receptor beta chains originate from one sample sequenced in a study of immune evolution from preneoplasia to lung adenocarcinoma (dated by TCRdb to about 2021). Library preparation used the immunoSEQ multiplex PCR assay. TCRdb holds this immuneACCESS table with in-frame rearrangements only. Some clones are missing; in checked studies, unresolved V genes explain under half, and the rest has no known cause. The sample yields under 15,000 clones; roughly 87% were counted once. The ten largest clones capture less than 3% of the sample. Sequencing was done on a sample of FFPE lung adenocarcinoma in situ tissue. The sample's cell subset or site label, in plain terms: preinvasive adenocarcinoma in situ (AIS). These receptors were obtained from an older donor with lung adenocarcinoma.

The chain recombines TRBV7-9 with TRBJ2-6, with D hard to call. The CDR3 has 12 residues. Germline-derived CDR1 and CDR2 are SEHNR and FQNEAQ (reference sequence). The ends were cut back, 8 bases at V and 4 bases at J, with 6 bases in the middle. CDR3 residues: CASWSGANVLTF. CDR3 nucleotide sequence: TGTGCCAGCTGGTCCGGGGCCAACGTCCTGACTTTC.

The chain has TRBV25-1 and TRBJ2-1, with 13 bases that match TRBD2. Germline values: CDR1 MGHDK, CDR2 SYGVNS. This CDR3 contains 13 residues. V was clipped by 8 bases and J by 9 bases; unmatched bases: 4. CDR3 in amino acids: CASGGLAGAEQFF. DNA of the CDR3: TGTGCCAGCGGTGGACTAGCGGGAGCTGAGCAGTTCTTC.

V is TRBV7-9 and J is TRBJ1-4, with unresolved D. Germline V gene data show CDR1 as SEHNR and CDR2 as FQNEAQ (reference sequence). This CDR3 is built from 17 residues. Deletions cut 2 bases from V and 10 bases from J, with 23 bases between. The CDR3 sequence: CASSLFSRVRPEGKLFF. The CDR3 nucleotides are TGTGCCAGCAGCTTATTTTCGCGTGTACGCCCTGAGGGAAAACTGTTTTTT.